The TCR beta chain under discussion was sequenced for a study of CD8+ T cells in alopecia areata. Broader study findings: It was less clear whether patients shared TCRs than it was in mice, possibly because of HLA.

Noted treatment: oral pan-JAK inhibitor, 5-10 mg twice daily. Sorting of PBMCs yielded the CD4+ and CD8+ T cells. Trimming removed 1 base at V and 4 bases at J, with 8 bases between. In germline, CDR1 is SQVTM, CDR2 ANQGSEA. The CDR3 is 12 amino acids. Details on this clone: Its antigen is not identified.

Sequencing relied on a cDNA template that was reverse transcribed from extracted RNA. Some clones are missing from TCRdb's copy, which holds only in-frame ones; the method was immunoSEQ multiplex PCR. The data show 93,000 or so clones, 65% to 90% seen once. Sequences were derived from CD8+ T cells sorted from blood, sampled between weeks 30 and 35, from a patient treated with tofacitinib. The rearrangement joins TRBV29-1 to TRBJ2-7, with D possibly being TRBD2 (5 bases). This clonotype originated in a human donor with alopecia areata. CDR3 nucleotides: TGCAGCGTTGAAGGACGGGAATACGAGCAGTACTTC. As protein: CSVEGREYEQYF.